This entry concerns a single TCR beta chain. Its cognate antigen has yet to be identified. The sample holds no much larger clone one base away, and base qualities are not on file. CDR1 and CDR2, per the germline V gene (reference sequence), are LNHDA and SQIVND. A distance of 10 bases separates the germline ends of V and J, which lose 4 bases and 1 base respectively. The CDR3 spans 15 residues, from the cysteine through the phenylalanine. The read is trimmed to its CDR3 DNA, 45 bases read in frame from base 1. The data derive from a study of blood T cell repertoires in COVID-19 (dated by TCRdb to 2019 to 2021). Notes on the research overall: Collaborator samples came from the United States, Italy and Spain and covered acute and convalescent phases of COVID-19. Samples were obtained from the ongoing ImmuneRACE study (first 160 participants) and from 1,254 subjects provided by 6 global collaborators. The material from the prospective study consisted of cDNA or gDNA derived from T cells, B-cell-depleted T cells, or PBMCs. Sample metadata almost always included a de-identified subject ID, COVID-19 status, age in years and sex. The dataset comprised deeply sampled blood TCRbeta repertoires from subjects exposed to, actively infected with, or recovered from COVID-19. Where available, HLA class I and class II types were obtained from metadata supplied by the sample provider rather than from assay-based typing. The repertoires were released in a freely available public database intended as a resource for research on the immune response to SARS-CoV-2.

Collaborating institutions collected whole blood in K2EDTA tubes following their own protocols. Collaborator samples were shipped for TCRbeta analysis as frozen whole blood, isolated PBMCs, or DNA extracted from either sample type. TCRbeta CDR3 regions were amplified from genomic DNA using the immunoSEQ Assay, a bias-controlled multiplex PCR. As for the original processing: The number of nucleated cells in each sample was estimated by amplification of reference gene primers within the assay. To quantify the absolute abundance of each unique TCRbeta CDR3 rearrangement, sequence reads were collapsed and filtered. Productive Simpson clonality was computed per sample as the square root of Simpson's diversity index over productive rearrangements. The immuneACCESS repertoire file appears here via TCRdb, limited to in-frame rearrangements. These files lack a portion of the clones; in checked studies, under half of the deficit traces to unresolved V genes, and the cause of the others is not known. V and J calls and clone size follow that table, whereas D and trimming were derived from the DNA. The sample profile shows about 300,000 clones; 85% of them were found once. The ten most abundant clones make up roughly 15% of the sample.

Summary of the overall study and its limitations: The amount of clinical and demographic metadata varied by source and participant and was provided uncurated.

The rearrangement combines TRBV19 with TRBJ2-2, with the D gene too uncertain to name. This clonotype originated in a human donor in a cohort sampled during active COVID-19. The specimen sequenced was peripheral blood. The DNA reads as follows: TGTGCCAGTAGTAGGAGCAGAGGGAACACCGGGGAGCTGTTTTTT. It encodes CASSRSRGNTGELFF.